This entry features one TCR beta chain sequence. In the original processing: Nucleated cell number was recorded as an estimate derived from reference gene primer amplification. TCRdb keeps only in-frame clones here, not all; method: immunoSEQ multiplex PCR. D and trimming come from the DNA, and the V and J calls and clone size come from that table. The sample has over 130,000 clones, around 83% seen once. These data originate in a study of blood T cell repertoires in COVID-19. At the level of the study: The United States, Italy and Spain provided the acute and convalescent COVID-19 samples. T cells, B-cell-depleted T cells, or PBMCs supplied cDNA or gDNA.

Trimming cost V 3 bases and J 0 bases, with 14 bases left between them. The CDR3 contains 16 residues. Germline V lookup: CDR1 KGHSH, CDR2 LQKENI. The clonotype originates from a woman of 80 years or more with acute or convalescent COVID-19. Sequencing was performed on peripheral blood. The chain has TRBV18 and TRBJ1-2; D is uncertain. The CDR3: CASSPPGAWANYGYTF. The CDR3 bases are TGTGCCAGCTCACCCCCAGGCGCCTGGGCTAACTATGGCTACACCTTC.